This TCR beta chain came from a study of beta chain features in type 1 diabetes. Whole-study findings and limits: When Type 1 diabetes patients were examined, their TCRB CDR3s proved moderately but significantly shorter in all four CD4+ subsets.

The germline gives CDR1 SGHAT, CDR2 FQNNGV. CDR3 length: 16 residues. Unmatched junction bases numbered 8, after V lost 6 bases and J lost 1 base. This clone was seen a handful of times. Its matching antigen is unknown. What was sequenced were expressed TCRB transcripts, since all of the isolated RNA had been reverse transcribed. Libraries were prepared by immunoSEQ multiplex PCR; TCRdb keeps only in-frame clonotypes and omits some of them. The sample records 330,000 or so clones, over 10% being singletons. This rearrangement joins TRBV11-2 to TRBJ2-3, with 9 bases matching TRBD2. This TCR came from a woman aged 18 to 35 with type 1 diabetes. The specimen sequenced was naive CD4+ T cells from blood. The CDR3 nucleotides read TGTGCCAGCAGGCCTCCACTAGCGGGCCGCACAGATACGCAGTATTTT. Encoded protein: CASRPPLAGRTDTQYF.